The count of the clone carrying this TCR beta chain is one. This sample is part of a study of blood T cell repertoires in COVID-19. Study-level information: From the United States, Italy and Spain came samples of acute and convalescent COVID-19. PBMCs, B-cell-depleted T cells, or T cells were the source of the cDNA or gDNA that made up the material.

Per the original data handling: The assay estimated nucleated cells by amplifying reference gene primers. Repertoires were generated with immunoSEQ multiplex PCR, while TCRdb's copy carries only in-frame clones and drops some. For V, J and clone size, that table is used; D and trimming come from the DNA. The sample includes about 200,000 clones, 80% to 90% of them seen just once. V trimming: 2 bases; J trimming: 4 bases; junction bases outside the gene matches: 6. Germline CDR1 reads LNHNV; CDR2 reads YYDKDF (reference sequence). This CDR3 has 17 amino acids. Sequencing input: peripheral blood. This rearrangement joins TRBV15 to TRBJ2-3; 13 bases match TRBD2. This TCR derives from a man between 45 and 60 years old with acute or convalescent COVID-19. In nucleotides, the CDR3 is TGTGCCACCAGCAGAAATCGGGGGACTAGCGGGGCAGATACGCAGTATTTT. Encoded protein: CATSRNRGTSGADTQYF.